This T cell receptor beta chain was identified in a study of Graves' ophthalmopathy and Graves' hyperthyroidism. Study summary: Hyperthyroidism qualified as stable when ophthalmopathy did not develop within 18 months of follow-up.

Comment on this clonotype: Its antigen is unknown.

The CDR3 has 13 residues. Germline CDR1 reads SGHTA; CDR2 reads FQGTGA. Trimming cost V 5 bases and J 6 bases, with 11 bases left between them. General study findings and limits: Most thyroid clonotypes with frequency above 0.001 were detected in blood too.

Investigators amplified TCR beta CDR3 regions from RNA transcripts. The library came from an HTBI-primed first-round RT-PCR and a second-round multiplex PCR. TCRdb independently ran MiXCR on the multiplex PCR reads; one entry per CDR3 protein. Of around 1.1 million distinct CDR3 sequences detected, less than 45% appear once; the ten largest clones hold approximately 12%. Uncontrolled infections, other autoimmune diseases, pregnancy or lactation barred patients from enrollment. Reliance was placed on clinical symptoms, serum thyroxine, TRAb, thyroid ultrasound and orbital computed tomography for diagnosis.

Sequenced sample: peripheral blood or thyroid tissue (not recorded which). This sequence was found in an adult man with Graves' hyperthyroidism. The chain carries TRBV7-3 and TRBJ2-1, with a tentative D call TRBD1 (6 bases). The CDR3 coding sequence is TGTGCCAGCAGCCCAAGACAGGTCAATGAGCAGTTCTTC. Residues: CASSPRQVNEQFF. Looking up the rest from reference TRBV7-3 and TRBJ2-1 gives the full variable domain: GAGVSQTPSNKVTEKGKYVELRCDPISGHTALYWYRQSLGQGPEFLIYFQGTGAADDSGLPNDRFFAVRPEGSVSTLKIQRTERGDSAVYLCASSPRQVNEQFFGPGTRLTVL.